The clone carrying this TCR beta chain was seen many times. Combining iRepertoire HTBI primers with Arm-PCR of CDR3 regions, the authors built TCR beta libraries. Each CDR3 protein is one row after TCRdb ran MiXCR on the multiplex PCR reads. The data hold a few hundred thousand distinct CDR3 sequences, with about 17% observed a single time. This sample was included in a study of regulatory T cells in long-lasting Graves disease. The time point is: newly diagnosed GD, antithyroid drugs for less than 3 months. The TCR library was made from RNA that had been extracted from PBMCs in TRIzol. The patients were enrolled through endocrinology in Xi'an, China. The sample also formed part of further work on T cells in Graves' hyperthyroidism and ophthalmopathy. That report adds: An initial round of RT-PCR targeting the TCR CDR3 relied on the HTBI primer set.

This receptor was obtained from a woman in her late teens or twenties with Graves disease. Specimen: peripheral blood mononuclear cells (PBMCs), collected at new diagnosis, from a patient treated with antithyroid drugs.

For the CDR3, the DNA is TGCGCCAGCAGCCCCACGGTGGGAGGAACCGGGGAGCTGTTTTTT. This codes for CASSPTVGGTGELFF. The chain uses TRBV5-1 and TRBJ2-2, with D perhaps matching TRBD2 (6 bases). The CDR3 spans 15 residues. CDR1 SGHRS and CDR2 YFSETQ come from the germline V gene. V was trimmed by 4 bases and J by 5 bases, leaving 15 bases between them.